The 17 T cell receptor beta chains reported below all come from one sample, sequenced in a study of OX40 agonist ivuxolimab in advanced cancers. TCRdb's table, derived via immunoSEQ multiplex PCR, lists solely in-frame clones and lacks some. The top ten clones hold roughly 0.75% of a sample with about 83,000 clones, just over 90% of them seen once. Sequenced material: CD4+ or CD8+ T cells sorted from blood, taken in a trial of the OX40 agonist ivuxolimab. The source of these receptors is an adult with an advanced solid tumor such as melanoma, head and neck, liver or kidney cancer.

The chain combines TRBV29-1 with TRBJ2-5, with 8 bases matching TRBD2. The germline gives CDR1 SQVTM, CDR2 ANQGSEA. This CDR3 is built from 15 residues. DNA of the CDR3: TGCAGTGTAGGAACTACCGGGACTAGTAGAGAGACCCAGTACTTC. Its translation: CSVGTTGTSRETQYF.

The chain is built from TRBV5-1 and TRBJ1-3; no firm D call. Trimming took off 4 bases at V and 4 bases at J, with 15 bases between the two ends. Germline V CDR1 and CDR2: SGHRS, YFSETQ. The CDR3 spans 15 residues. The CDR3 region has the DNA TGCGCCAGCAGCCCACCGTATGCCGGCGGAAACACCATATATTTT. Protein product: CASSPPYAGGNTIYF.

In this sample, this clone turned up once. The chain joins TRBV7-7 to TRBJ2-5, with 11 positions matching TRBD2. The CDR3 is made up of 16 amino acids. Germline loops: CDR1 SSHAT, CDR2 FNYEAQ (reference sequence). V dropped 3 bases and J dropped 4; count of bases not matched to a gene: 7. Here the CDR3 reads CASSLISGGAGETQYF. CDR3 DNA sequence: TGTGCCAGCAGCTTGATTAGCGGGGGGGCCGGAGAGACCCAGTACTTC. The variable domain in full, completed from reference TRBV7-7 and TRBJ2-5, reads GAGVSQSPRYKVTKRGQDVTLRCDPISSHATLYWYQQALGQGPEFLTYFNYEAQPDKSGLPSDRFSAERPEGSISTLTIQRTEQRDSAMYRCASSLISGGAGETQYFGPGTRLLVL.

The J gene is TRBJ2-7, the V gene TRBV27, with D perhaps given as TRBD1 or TRBD2 (5 bases each). This CDR3 contains 12 residues. The germline CDR1 and CDR2 sequences are MNHEY and SMNVEV (reference sequence). V was clipped by 8 bases and J by 3 bases, with 11 bases between them. The CDR3 protein is CASDSAGYEQYF. The CDR3 nucleotides read TGTGCCAGCGACAGCGCGGGCTACGAGCAGTACTTC.

The CDR3 spells CASSLGNEQFF. The DNA for the CDR3 is TGTGCCAGCAGCTTAGGTAATGAGCAGTTCTTC. V usage is TRBV11-3 and J usage is TRBJ2-1, with unresolved D. This CDR3 comprises 11 residues. The V gene's germline CDR1 is SGHNT and CDR2 YENEEA. Deletions cut 1 base from V and 7 bases from J, with 2 bases between.

This rearrangement joins TRBV7-9 to TRBJ1-4, with no clear D. Trimming cost V 2 bases and J 2 bases, with 9 bases left between them. There are 15 residues in the CDR3. Germline values: CDR1 SEHNR, CDR2 FQNEAQ (reference sequence). In nucleotides, the CDR3 is TGTGCCAGCAGCTTACTGACAACTACTAATGAAAAACTGTTTTTT. It codes for CASSLLTTTNEKLFF.

In DNA form, the CDR3 reads TGTGCCAGCAGCCTTGGGGGGTTTCCCTATGGCTACACCTTC. Translating gives CASSLGGFPYGYTF. J is TRBJ1-2 and V is TRBV27, with D possibly TRBD1 on 5 matching bases. The CDR3 length is 14 residues. V lost 6 bases, J lost 4 bases, and 15 bases lay in between. Germline CDR1 reads MNHEY; CDR2 reads SMNVEV (reference sequence).

The rearrangement uses TRBV19 and TRBJ1-5, with a possible D match to TRBD1 (6 bases). Trimming took 4 bases from V and 6 from J, leaving 10 bases between them. The CDR3 spans 13 residues. Germline-derived CDR1 and CDR2 are LNHDA and SQIVND (reference sequence). The CDR3 nucleotides read TGTGCCAGTAGTAGACAGGCGATTCAGCCCCAGCATTTT. This encodes CASSRQAIQPQHF.

The J gene is TRBJ2-7, the V gene TRBV5-6; TRBD1 might be the D (6 bases). Germline V lookup: CDR1 SGHDT, CDR2 YYEEEE. Trimming left V 4 bases short and J 6 bases short, with 14 bases between. CDR3 size: 13 residues. CDR3 region: CASSLRQAPEQYF. The DNA of the CDR3 is TGTGCCAGCAGCCTGCGACAGGCTCCCGAGCAGTACTTC.

This chain uses TRBV6-1 with TRBJ1-2; 8 nucleotides match TRBD1. The trim removed 7 bases at V and 4 bases at J, leaving 8 bases unmatched. Germline assignment: CDR1 MNHNS and CDR2 SASEGT. The CDR3 consists of 14 residues. The CDR3 DNA is TGTGCCAGCATGACGACCGGGACAGGCTATGGCTACACCTTC. It codes for CASMTTGTGYGYTF.

V usage is TRBV30 and J usage is TRBJ2-7; the match to TRBD1 covers 9 bases. The CDR3 loop spans 15 amino acids. Germline lookup yields CDR1 GTSNPN and CDR2 SVGIG (reference sequence). V dropped 4 bases and J dropped 5; count of bases not matched to a gene: 12. The CDR3: CAWKYKGTGSNEQYF. The CDR3 DNA reads TGTGCCTGGAAATACAAAGGGACAGGGAGCAACGAGCAGTACTTC.

The J gene is TRBJ2-3, the V gene TRBV4-3; TRBD1 is a possible D gene (7 bases). Germline loops: CDR1 LGHNA, CDR2 YSLEER. The CDR3 sequence is 16 residues long. Trimming removed 0 bases at V and 4 bases at J, with 14 bases between. In DNA, the CDR3 is TGCGCCAGCAGCCAAGATCCAGGGGGGAAGGCAGATACGCAGTATTTT. Protein sequence: CASSQDPGGKADTQYF.

The gene calls are TRBV6-1 and TRBJ2-7; the match to TRBD1 covers 12 bases. Germline assignment: CDR1 MNHNS and CDR2 SASEGT. This CDR3 is 14 amino acids long. V gave up 11 bases and J gave up 2 bases; unmatched junction bases: 7. The chain's CDR3 is CAGNRDRGPYEQYF. The CDR3, as DNA: TGTGCCGGAAATAGGGACAGGGGGCCCTACGAGCAGTACTTC.

There are a few counts of this clone. This chain uses TRBV6-1 with TRBJ1-1; D is possibly TRBD1 (5 bases). The germline V gene has CDR1 MNHNS and CDR2 SASEGT. The CDR3 runs 13 residues. V was shortened by 3 bases and J by 5 bases, with 10 bases between the two germline ends. The CDR3 nucleotides read TGTGCCAGCAGTGAGGGGCGAGGAACTGAAGCTTTCTTT. Residues: CASSEGRGTEAFF.

The V and J genes are TRBV9 and TRBJ2-1; weak D call: TRBD1 (6 bases). Germline V lookup: CDR1 SGDLS, CDR2 YYNGEE. The V gene lost 0 bases and the J gene lost 2 bases, with 12 bases spanning the gap. This CDR3 has 16 residues. CDR3 DNA sequence: TGTGCCAGCAGCGTAGAACCTCGGGACACCTACAATGAGCAGTTCTTC. This translates into CASSVEPRDTYNEQFF.

The genes are TRBV5-6 and TRBJ2-2, with D hard to call. The germline gives CDR1 SGHDT, CDR2 YYEEEE. CDR3 length equals 13 residues. Trimming removed 2 bases at V and 4 bases at J, with 6 bases between. The DNA for the CDR3 is TGTGCCAGCAGCTTTACGGGCACCGGGGAGCTGTTTTTT. This encodes CASSFTGTGELFF.

The V gene is TRBV10-3, the J gene TRBJ2-1, with 9 bases matching TRBD1. V was pared by 2 bases and J by 2 bases, with 1 base of the junction left unmatched. Germline-derived CDR1 and CDR2 are ENHRY and SYGVKD. The CDR3 covers 15 residues. The DNA for the CDR3 is TGTGCCATCAGTGAGACAGGGGGCGCCTACAATGAGCAGTTCTTC. It yields the protein CAISETGGAYNEQFF.